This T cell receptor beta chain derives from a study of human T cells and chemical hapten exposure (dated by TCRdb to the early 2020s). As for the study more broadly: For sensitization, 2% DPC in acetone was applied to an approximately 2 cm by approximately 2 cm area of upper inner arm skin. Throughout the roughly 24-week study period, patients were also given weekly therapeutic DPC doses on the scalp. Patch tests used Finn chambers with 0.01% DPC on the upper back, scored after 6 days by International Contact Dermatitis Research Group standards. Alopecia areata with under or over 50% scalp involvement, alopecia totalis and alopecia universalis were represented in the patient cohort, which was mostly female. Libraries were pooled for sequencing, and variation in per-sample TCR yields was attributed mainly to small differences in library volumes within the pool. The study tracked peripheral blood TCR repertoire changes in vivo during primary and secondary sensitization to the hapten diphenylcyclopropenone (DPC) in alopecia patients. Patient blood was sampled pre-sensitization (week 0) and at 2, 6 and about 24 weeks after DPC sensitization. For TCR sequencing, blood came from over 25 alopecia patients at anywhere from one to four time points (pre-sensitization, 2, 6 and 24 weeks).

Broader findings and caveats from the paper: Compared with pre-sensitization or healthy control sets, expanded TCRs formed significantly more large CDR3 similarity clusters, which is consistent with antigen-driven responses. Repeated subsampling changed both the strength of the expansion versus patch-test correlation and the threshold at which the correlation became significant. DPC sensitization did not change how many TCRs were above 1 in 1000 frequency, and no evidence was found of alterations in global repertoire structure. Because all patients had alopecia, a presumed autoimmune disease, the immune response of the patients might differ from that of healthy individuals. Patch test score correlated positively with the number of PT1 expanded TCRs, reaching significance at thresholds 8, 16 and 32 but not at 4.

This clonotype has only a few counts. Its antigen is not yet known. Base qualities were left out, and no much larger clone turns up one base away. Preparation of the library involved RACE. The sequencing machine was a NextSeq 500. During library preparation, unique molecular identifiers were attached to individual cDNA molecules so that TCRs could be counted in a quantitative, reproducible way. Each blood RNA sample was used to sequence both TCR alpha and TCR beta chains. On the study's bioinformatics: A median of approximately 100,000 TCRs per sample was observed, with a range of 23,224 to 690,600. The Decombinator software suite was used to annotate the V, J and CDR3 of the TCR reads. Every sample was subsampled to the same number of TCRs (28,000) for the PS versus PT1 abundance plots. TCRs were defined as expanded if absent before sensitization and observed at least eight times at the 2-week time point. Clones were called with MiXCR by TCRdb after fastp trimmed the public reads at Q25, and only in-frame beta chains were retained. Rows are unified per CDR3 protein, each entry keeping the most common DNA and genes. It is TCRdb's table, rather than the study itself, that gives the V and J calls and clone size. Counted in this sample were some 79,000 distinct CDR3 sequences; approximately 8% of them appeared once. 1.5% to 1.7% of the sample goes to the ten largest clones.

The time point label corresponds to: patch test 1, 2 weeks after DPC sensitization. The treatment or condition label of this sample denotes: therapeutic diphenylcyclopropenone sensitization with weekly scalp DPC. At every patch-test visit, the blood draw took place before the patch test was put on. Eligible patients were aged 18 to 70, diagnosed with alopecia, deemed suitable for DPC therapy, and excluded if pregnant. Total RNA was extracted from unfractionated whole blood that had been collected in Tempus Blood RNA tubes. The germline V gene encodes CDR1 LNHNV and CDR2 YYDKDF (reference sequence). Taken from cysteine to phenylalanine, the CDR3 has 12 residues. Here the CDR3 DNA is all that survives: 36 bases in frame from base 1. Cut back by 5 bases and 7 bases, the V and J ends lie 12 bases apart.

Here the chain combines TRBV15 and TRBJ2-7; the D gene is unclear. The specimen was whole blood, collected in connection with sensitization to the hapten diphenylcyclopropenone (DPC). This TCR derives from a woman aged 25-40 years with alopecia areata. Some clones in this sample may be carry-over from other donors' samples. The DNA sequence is TGTGCCACCAGCTCCGTGATGGGGGAGCAGTACTTC. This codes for CATSSVMGEQYF. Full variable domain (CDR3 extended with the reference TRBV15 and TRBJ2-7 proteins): DAMVIQNPRYQVTQFGKPVTLSCSQTLNHNVMYWYQQKSSQAPKLLFHYYDKDFNNEADTPDNFQSRRPNTSFCFLDIRSPGLGDTAMYLCATSSVMGEQYFGPGTRLTVT.